The 20 T cell receptor beta chains presented below share a single source sample, sequenced in a study of blood T cell repertoires in COVID-19. The protocol was immunoSEQ multiplex PCR, while the TCRdb copy is restricted to in-frame clones and leaves out a portion. The profile shows about 410,000 clones, around nine tenths of them singletons. Sequenced sample: peripheral blood. Source of these receptors: a woman in her thirties or forties with COVID-19, enrolled during active disease.

The CDR3 bases are TGTGCCAGCAGTGTGGACGGGGGGAACACTGAAGCTTTCTTT. It encodes CASSVDGGNTEAFF. The V and J genes are TRBV6-4 and TRBJ1-1; a possible D gene is TRBD1 (5 bases). Germline V lookup: CDR1 MRHNA, CDR2 SNTAGT. V was shortened by 4 bases and J by 1 base, with 10 bases between the two germline ends. The CDR3 covers 14 residues.

This clone was seen a single time. The chain employs TRBV9 and TRBJ2-7; 8 nucleotides agree with TRBD1. Losses at the gene ends were 0 bases for V and 2 bases for J; bases not matched to a gene: 4. Germline V gene lookup returns CDR1 SGDLS and CDR2 YYNGEE. The CDR3 length is 15 residues. The CDR3 sequence: CASSVGGQGPYEQYF. In DNA, the CDR3 is TGTGCCAGCAGCGTAGGAGGACAGGGCCCCTACGAGCAGTACTTC.

This chain links TRBV9 with TRBJ1-3; TRBD1 aligns across 7 bases. Trimming took 3 bases from V and 4 from J; bases not matched to a gene: 7. Germline CDR1 is SGDLS and CDR2 is YYNGEE. This CDR3 region has 15 residues. CDR3 protein: CASSATGVGGNTIYF. DNA for the CDR3: TGTGCCAGCAGCGCCACAGGGGTGGGCGGAAACACCATATATTTT.

The genes are TRBV13 and TRBJ2-7; TRBD2 matches at 14 bases. Germline V CDR1 and CDR2: PRHDT, FYEKMQ (reference sequence). Unmatched junction bases numbered 10, after V lost 0 bases and J lost 6 bases. The CDR3 runs to 18 residues. CDR3 coding DNA: TGTGCCAGCAGCTTAGGCCGGACTAGCGGGAGGAACCCGGGCGAGCAGTACTTC. This sequence encodes CASSLGRTSGRNPGEQYF.

This chain joins TRBV9 and TRBJ2-3; the D is unclear. CDR3 size: 13 residues. V dropped 2 bases and J dropped 2 bases, with 6 bases sitting between them. CDR1 is SGDLS, CDR2 YYNGEE, per germline. CDR3 residues: CASSVLPTDTQYF. The CDR3 nucleotides are TGTGCCAGCAGCGTTCTACCCACAGATACGCAGTATTTT.

This chain joins TRBV27 and TRBJ1-1; tentatively, D is TRBD1 (6 bases). CDR3 length: 15 residues. V lost 10 bases and J 5 bases, leaving 23 bases between the germline ends. The germline V gene has CDR1 MNHEY and CDR2 SMNVEV (reference sequence). The CDR3 region has the DNA TGTGCCACGCTAATCATGGGGGGGGCGAGAACTGAAGCTTTCTTT. This gives the protein CATLIMGGARTEAFF.

This chain uses TRBV6-1 with TRBJ1-5, with 7 nucleotides matching TRBD1. The CDR3 consists of 15 residues. CDR1 MNHNS and CDR2 SASEGT come from the germline V gene. V lost 2 bases, J lost 3 bases, and 4 bases stayed unmatched. In nucleotides, the CDR3 is TGTGCCAGCAGTGAAAGGGGGCTAAACAATCAGCCCCAGCATTTT. Translation gives CASSERGLNNQPQHF.

J is TRBJ2-2 and V is TRBV11-3; a weak D match, TRBD1 (5 bases). There are 13 residues in the CDR3. V was clipped by 6 bases and J by 1 base, with 6 bases between them. CDR1 and CDR2 (germline): SGHNT, YENEEA. The CDR3, as DNA: TGTGCCAGCAGTGACAGGAACACCGGGGAGCTGTTTTTT. Residues: CASSDRNTGELFF.

J is TRBJ1-1 and V is TRBV5-1; 10 bases match TRBD1. This CDR3 is 15 amino acids long. Looked up from germline, CDR1 is SGHRS and CDR2 is YFSETQ. J gave up 6 bases and V 1 base, and 6 bases lay outside the gene matches. The CDR3 DNA follows: TGCGCCAGCAGCTTGTATGGGACAGGGGTTTCTGAAGCTTTCTTT. Translation: CASSLYGTGVSEAFF.

The chain has TRBV27 and TRBJ2-3; D ambiguous. Germline values: CDR1 MNHEY, CDR2 SMNVEV (reference sequence). The CDR3 covers 16 residues. Trimming cost V 3 bases and J 2 bases, with 15 bases left between them. In DNA, the CDR3 is TGTGCCAGCAGTTTTCTGGCGGAACCCTACACAGATACGCAGTATTTT. This translates into CASSFLAEPYTDTQYF.

The V call is TRBV10-2, the J call TRBJ1-2, with D unclear. Per the germline V gene, CDR1 is WSHSY and CDR2 is SAAADI. The CDR3 runs 13 residues. V was shortened by 10 bases and J by 0 bases, with 12 bases between the two germline ends. The CDR3 nucleotides read TGCGCCACCTGTTCCCAGGCTAACTATGGCTACACCTTC. Its protein is CATCSQANYGYTF.

This rearrangement joins TRBV5-1 to TRBJ1-2; TRBD1 matches at 9 bases. V was pared by 2 bases and J by 9 bases, with 11 bases of the junction left unmatched. The germline V gene encodes CDR1 SGHRS and CDR2 YFSETQ. This CDR3 comprises 15 residues. Here the CDR3 DNA reads TGCGCCAGCAGCTTCCGGACAGGGGCCTTCTCCAGCTACACCTTC. Its protein is CASSFRTGAFSSYTF.

This chain uses TRBV27 with TRBJ2-5, with 8 bases fitting TRBD2. V was clipped by 5 bases and J by 5 bases; unmatched bases: 10. Germline CDR1 reads MNHEY; CDR2 reads SMNVEV (reference sequence). CDR3 size: 15 residues. The CDR3 DNA is TGTGCCAGCAGTCGTCGGGAGGGTGGTTGGGAGACCCAGTACTTC. Its protein is CASSRREGGWETQYF.

This CDR3 is CASSQQGNNSPLHF. CDR3 DNA: TGTGCCAGCAGCCAACAGGGAAATAATTCACCCCTCCACTTT. The rearrangement uses TRBV7-9 and TRBJ1-6; tentative D call: TRBD1 (6 bases). From germline, CDR1 is SEHNR and CDR2 FQNEAQ (reference sequence). V was pared by 5 bases and J by 5 bases, with 10 bases between. The CDR3 sequence is 14 residues long.

This chain links TRBV28 with TRBJ2-1; D may be TRBD2 (6 bases). The ends were cut back, 8 bases at V and 7 bases at J, with 15 bases in the middle. Germline loops: CDR1 MDHEN, CDR2 SYDVKM. The CDR3 spans 13 residues. This chain's CDR3 is CASLAGSRNEQFF. In nucleotides, the CDR3 is TGTGCCAGCTTGGCGGGATCTCGGAATGAGCAGTTCTTC.

This clone was observed a single time. This chain links TRBV5-1 with TRBJ2-7; 9 nucleotides align to TRBD1. Trimming removed 1 base from V and 3 bases from J; junction bases left unmatched: 5. The CDR3 is 15 amino acids. Germline CDR1 SGHRS, CDR2 YFSETQ. The CDR3 DNA follows: TGCGCCAGCAGCTTGATAACAGGGGGCAGCTACGAGCAGTACTTC. Translating it yields CASSLITGGSYEQYF.

The chain employs TRBV30 and TRBJ1-5, with D tentatively TRBD1 (5 bases). This CDR3 contains 13 residues. The V end was cut by 5 bases, the J end by 4 bases, with 12 bases between. In germline, CDR1 is GTSNPN, CDR2 SVGIG (reference sequence). CDR3 sequence: CAWAGGGNQPQHF. CDR3 sequence (DNA): TGTGCCTGGGCTGGGGGGGGAAATCAGCCCCAGCATTTT.

The table lists this clone with a count of one. The V call is TRBV7-9, the J call TRBJ2-5; 14 bases fit TRBD2. V lost 1 base to trimming and J lost 5 bases; unmatched junction nucleotides: 6. CDR1 and CDR2 from the germline V gene are SEHNR and FQNEAQ (reference sequence). The CDR3 consists of 17 residues. CDR3 bases: TGTGCCAGCAGCTTAGGTCGACTAGCGGGGGGGCAGGAGACCCAGTACTTC. Amino acids: CASSLGRLAGGQETQYF.

The chain uses TRBV7-8 and TRBJ1-1, with D unresolved. This CDR3 comprises 13 residues. CDR1 and CDR2 from the germline V gene are SGHVS and FQNEAQ. V dropped 1 base and J dropped 5 bases, with 8 bases sitting between them. The DNA of the CDR3 is TGTGCCAGCAGCTTAGACCGTAGAACTGAAGCTTTCTTT. The encoded protein is CASSLDRRTEAFF.

The gene calls are TRBV3-1 (or the pseudogene TRBV3-2) and TRBJ1-1, with D possibly matching TRBD1 (5 bases). Germline CDR1 LGHDT, CDR2 YNNKEL (reference sequence). V was clipped by 0 bases and J by 2 bases, with 16 bases between them. The CDR3 is made up of 17 amino acids. The CDR3 nucleotides are TGTGCCAGCAGCCAAGAACGTGCAGGGAGGGTTAACACTGAAGCTTTCTTT. As protein: CASSQERAGRVNTEAFF.